A single sample gave rise to the 17 T cell receptor beta chains below, sequenced in a study of Ad26.COV2.S vaccination and SARS-CoV-2 variants. The treatment was: around 19 received Ad26.COV2.S at low or high dose, single or two shots; about 5 received placebo; per-sample allocation not given. Sampling occurred on day 63 after the first vaccine or placebo injection. Assay used: immunoSEQ multiplex PCR; TCRdb lists only in-frame clones, some missing. The data show some 330,000 clones, 85% to 90% seen once. The starting material was peripheral blood, obtained in a trial of Ad26.COV2.S vaccine versus placebo. All receptors derive from a person between 18 and 65 years old who received the Ad26.COV2.S COVID-19 vaccine or a placebo.

CDR3 loop: CASSGREDSPYEQYV. For the CDR3, the DNA is TGTGCCAGCAGTGGCAGGGAGGACAGCCCCTACGAGCAGTACGTC. This chain links TRBV2 with TRBJ2-7, with D perhaps TRBD1 or TRBD2 (6 bases each). Between the trimmed V and J ends, which lost 4 bases and 2 bases, there was a span of 15 bases. Germline lookup yields CDR1 SNHLY and CDR2 FYNNEI. This CDR3 is 15 amino acids long.

The V gene is TRBV18, the J gene TRBJ1-1; D remains ambiguous. Trimming took 3 bases from V and 3 from J, leaving 8 bases between them. Per germline, CDR1 KGHSH and CDR2 LQKENI. The CDR3 contains 13 residues. The CDR3 sequence: CASSPTEYTEAFF. In nucleotides, the CDR3 is TGTGCCAGCTCACCTACGGAATACACTGAAGCTTTCTTT.

The V gene is TRBV10-2, the J gene TRBJ2-1, with no clear D. This CDR3 is 13 amino acids long. Between the trimmed V and J ends, which lost 2 bases and 10 bases, there was a span of 12 bases. Germline V gene data show CDR1 as WSHSY and CDR2 as SAAADI. CDR3 sequence (DNA): TGCGCCAGCAGTGAGCTCCGCTTAGGGGAGCAGTTCTTC. Translation: CASSELRLGEQFF.

V gene TRBV5-4 combines with J gene TRBJ2-6; D is ambiguous. Germline assignment: CDR1 SGHNT and CDR2 YYREEE (reference sequence). The CDR3 covers 16 residues. Trimming left V 2 bases short and J 0 bases short, with 9 bases between. The CDR3 reads CASSFPPRSGANVLTF. In nucleotides, the CDR3 is TGTGCCAGCAGCTTCCCCCCCCGCTCTGGGGCCAACGTCCTGACTTTC.

This chain joins TRBV29-1 and TRBJ2-2, with unresolved D. Germline V gives CDR1 SQVTM, CDR2 ANQGSEA. The CDR3 spans 15 residues. Trimming took 0 bases from V and 2 from J, leaving 10 bases between them. CDR3 amino acids: CSVEDSERNTGELFF. The CDR3 region has the DNA TGCAGCGTTGAAGATTCGGAGCGAAACACCGGGGAGCTGTTTTTT.

The chain couples TRBV4-2 to TRBJ2-2, with 8 bases that match TRBD2. This CDR3 comprises 16 residues. The ends lost 2 bases at V and 5 bases at J; junction bases unmatched: 7. Per germline, CDR1 LGHNA and CDR2 YNFKEQ. Here the CDR3 reads CASSQTSGGGTGELFF. CDR3 in DNA: TGTGCCAGCAGCCAAACGAGCGGGGGAGGGACCGGGGAGCTGTTTTTT.

The chain couples TRBV29-1 to TRBJ2-5; 8 positions match TRBD2. V was clipped by 4 bases and J by 1 base; unmatched bases: 2. CDR3 length: 13 residues. Germline CDR1 SQVTM, CDR2 ANQGSEA. The CDR3 here is CSVGAGVQETQYF. Written as DNA, the CDR3 is TGCAGCGTTGGAGCGGGGGTCCAAGAGACCCAGTACTTC.

The rearrangement links TRBV14 to TRBJ2-5; 11 bases align to TRBD2. Losses at the gene ends were 0 bases for V and 2 bases for J; bases not matched to a gene: 5. The CDR3 runs to 17 residues. From germline, CDR1 is SGHDN and CDR2 FVKESK. CDR3 nucleotides: TGTGCCAGCAGCCAAGATCCAACTAGCGGGGGACAAGAGACCCAGTACTTC. Protein product: CASSQDPTSGGQETQYF.

The chain employs TRBV6-5 and TRBJ1-2, with D perhaps matching TRBD1 (6 bases). The V gene's germline CDR1 is MNHEY and CDR2 SVGAGI. V was clipped by 4 bases and J by 2 bases, with 14 bases between them. This CDR3 spans 15 amino acids. The CDR3, as DNA: TGTGCCAGCAGTTCCCAGGGGATACCCAACTATGGCTACACCTTC. Translating gives CASSSQGIPNYGYTF.

The rearrangement links TRBV7-2 to TRBJ2-1, with 10 bases that match TRBD2. The junction had 6 bases not matched to a gene; V was cut back by 1 base and J by 9 bases. The CDR3 runs to 15 residues. The germline V gene has CDR1 SGHTA and CDR2 FQGNSA. CDR3 residues: CASSLDSGRVGEQFF. Written as DNA, the CDR3 is TGTGCCAGCAGCTTAGACAGCGGGAGGGTAGGTGAGCAGTTCTTC. The full variable domain, rest sourced from reference TRBV7-2 and TRBJ2-1, is GAGVSQSPSNKVTEKGKDVELRCDPISGHTALYWYRQSLGQGLEFLIYFQGNSAPDKSGLPSDRFSAERTGGSVSTLTIQRTQQEDSAVYLCASSLDSGRVGEQFFGPGTRLTVL.

The V call is TRBV28, the J call TRBJ1-1; no reliable D call. Germline assignment: CDR1 MDHEN and CDR2 SYDVKM. The CDR3 totals 12 residues. V dropped 6 bases and J dropped 0 bases, with 5 bases sitting between them. CDR3 coding DNA: TGTGCCAGCAGGTTGATGAACACTGAAGCTTTCTTT. Residues: CASRLMNTEAFF.

The rearrangement links TRBV6-6 to TRBJ1-4, with D possibly being TRBD1 (6 bases). There are 14 residues in the CDR3. In germline, CDR1 is MNHNY, CDR2 SVGAGI (reference sequence). V was pared by 6 bases and J by 4 bases, with 12 bases between. This chain's CDR3 is CASRNGQINEKLFF. The DNA for the CDR3 is TGTGCCAGCAGGAACGGACAGATTAATGAAAAACTGTTTTTT.

The rearrangement links TRBV11-2 to TRBJ2-2, with D possibly matching TRBD1 (6 bases). With 5 bases removed from V and 2 bases from J, the gap between germline ends came to 12 bases. CDR3 length: 15 amino acids. The germline V gene encodes CDR1 SGHAT and CDR2 FQNNGV. CDR3 DNA sequence: TGTGCCAGCAGCCACATACAGGGTAACACCGGGGAGCTGTTTTTT. Translated, it gives CASSHIQGNTGELFF.

The chain couples TRBV4-3 to TRBJ2-1; 9 bases agree with TRBD2. The V gene end was trimmed by 0 bases and the J gene end by 13 bases; junction bases not matched to a gene: 7. Germline lookup yields CDR1 LGHNA and CDR2 YSLEER. This CDR3 contains 14 residues. The CDR3, as DNA: TGCGCCAGCAGCCAAGATTTCCAGGGGACTAGCCAGTTCTTC. Residues: CASSQDFQGTSQFF.

The rearrangement uses TRBV19 and TRBJ1-2; D is undetermined. Trimming removed 3 bases from V and 2 bases from J, with 19 bases in between. CDR1 is LNHDA and CDR2 is SQIVND in the germline V gene (reference sequence). This CDR3 comprises 17 residues. CDR3 bases: TGTGCCAGTAGTATGACTTCCGGACTCACAGAAAACTATGGCTACACCTTC. Translation: CASSMTSGLTENYGYTF.

The CDR3 here is CASSSDSNYEQYV. CDR3 bases: TGTGCCAGCAGCTCGGACTCAAACTACGAGCAGTACGTC. The chain couples TRBV7-8 to TRBJ2-7, with D possibly matching TRBD2 (5 bases). The CDR3 length is 13 residues. Germline V lookup: CDR1 SGHVS, CDR2 FQNEAQ. The germline V and J ends were trimmed by 4 bases and 3 bases, with 10 bases remaining between them.

The CDR3 loop reads CASSVSPNEQYF. CDR3 coding DNA: TGTGCCAGCAGTGTTTCACCCAACGAGCAGTACTTC. The chain links TRBV2 to TRBJ2-7, with D unclear. Deletions cut 4 bases from V and 5 bases from J, with 9 bases between. The V gene's germline CDR1 is SNHLY and CDR2 FYNNEI. The CDR3 has 12 residues.